The following is a TCR beta chain sequence with its context. Both 60 Vbeta primers and 13 Jbeta primers went into the PCR. The assay was immunoSEQ multiplex PCR, and TCRdb's table has in-frame clones only and misses some. The sample lists about 120,000 clones; 80% were seen once. These data are taken from a study of cytomegalovirus exposure and HLA in healthy donors. CDR3 length: 16 amino acids. V shed 2 bases and J shed 3 bases, with 13 bases lying between them. The germline V gene encodes CDR1 MNHEY and CDR2 SVGAGI. The clonotype comes from a female donor in good health and CMV-seropositive. Sample: PBMCs. This sequence joins TRBV6-5 and TRBJ1-4; possible D gene TRBD1, 6 bases. Here the CDR3 reads CASSYRGGQSNEKLFF. Written as DNA, the CDR3 is TGTGCCAGCAGTTACCGCGGGGGCCAGTCTAATGAAAAACTGTTTTTT.